One and the same sample provided the 17 T cell receptor beta chains below, sequenced in a study of tumor-infiltrating lymphocytes in primary liver carcinoma. Total RNA and DNA came together from approximately 20-30 mg of bulk tissue without cell sorting. A primer in the constant region served to generate TCR beta cDNA from roughly 550 ng of total RNA. Three-round nested multiplex PCR performed with slightly modified ARM-PCR produced the TCR beta libraries. The first two PCR rounds used TRBV1-TRBV30 primers with a Cbeta primer, roughly 10 cycles each. Via MiXCR, TCRdb re-called the multiplex PCR reads, giving one row per CDR3 protein. This sample has around 26,000 distinct CDR3 sequences, with around 84% found just once. Sequenced material: liver tumor tissue from sampling region 3. Indicated subset: tumor region T3, left-lateral pole. These receptors originate from a man aged 35-49 years with primary liver carcinoma and hepatitis B virus infection.

Comments on this clonotype: One junction end does not reproduce the germline sequence, and a read error may be involved. The chain combines TRBV4-1 with TRBJ2-6; 9 nucleotides align to TRBD1. The CDR3 runs to 20 residues. Germline V gene data show CDR1 as MGHRA and CDR2 as YSYEKL. Here the CDR3 DNA reads TGCGTCAGCAGTCAAGATCCCATGACAGGGGGTTCCTCTGGGGCCAATGTCCTGACTTTC. Protein sequence: CVSSQDPMTGGSSGANVLTF.

Comment on this clonotype: A junction end diverges from the germline sequence, so it may reflect a read error. The rearrangement joins TRBV11-2 to TRBJ2-5; D is perhaps TRBD2 (6 bases). The CDR3 runs to 16 residues. Germline V gives CDR1 SGHAT, CDR2 FQNNGV. CDR3 amino acids: CASSQTSGAGKEAQYF. CDR3 sequence (DNA): TGTGCCAGCAGCCAAACTTCTGGCGCGGGGAAAGAGGCCCAATACTTC.

Comments on this clonotype: This likely comes from a read error, as the CDR3 has no conserved phenylalanine or tryptophan at its end. The chain combines TRBV10-2 with TRBJ1-2, with a possible D match to TRBD1 (6 bases). Germline V gene lookup returns CDR1 WSHSY and CDR2 SAAADI. The CDR3 extends over 15 amino acids. Trimming removed 8 bases from V and 3 bases from J, with 19 bases in between. This CDR3 reads CASGDIGEVYYGYTI. For the CDR3, the DNA is TGCGCCAGCGGGGACATAGGGGAGGTTTACTATGGCTACACCATC.

This clonotype has only a few counts. The CDR3 carries no conserved terminal phenylalanine or tryptophan, so it likely arises from a read error. No DNA is shown, since the ends of the CDR3 on it are uncertain; the CDR3 is the one TCRdb lists. The CDR3 sequence: CASSLMWDNEQLY. V usage is TRBV11-3 and J usage is TRBJ2-1. Germline values: CDR1 SGHNT, CDR2 YENEEA. The CDR3 length is 13 residues, termini included.

As concerns this clonotype: Because the CDR3 is missing its conserved closing phenylalanine or tryptophan, this is likely a read error. V usage is TRBV6-5 and J usage is TRBJ2-5; 10 nucleotides agree with TRBD1. The CDR3 extends over 13 amino acids. Germline trimming cut 5 bases from V and 6 bases from J; bases unmatched to any gene: 3. Germline lookup yields CDR1 MNHEY and CDR2 SVGAGI. The CDR3 DNA sequence: TGTGCCAGCAGTACCGACAGGGGGCAGACCCAGTACCTC. It encodes CASSTDRGQTQYL.

This clonotype appeared a single time. This chain links TRBV12-3 or TRBV12-4 with TRBJ2-2, with TRBD1 as a possible D gene (5 bases). The V gene lost 0 bases and the J gene lost 10 bases, with 12 bases spanning the gap. The CDR3 length is 14 residues. The CDR3 reads CASSLAQGIEELFF. Here the CDR3 DNA reads TGTGCCAGCAGTTTAGCGCAGGGAATCGAGGAGCTGTTTTTT.

On this clonotype: Since the CDR3 does not end with the conserved phenylalanine or tryptophan, this likely comes from a read error. Because the CDR3's place on the DNA is in doubt, the DNA is left out and the CDR3 is given as listed by TCRdb. The chain has TRBV4-2 and TRBJ2-7. The CDR3 spans 12 amino acids, including both terminal residues. Germline values: CDR1 LGHNA, CDR2 YNFKEQ. This CDR3 is CASSQGVNEQYL.

Of note for this clonotype: An end of the junction does not agree with germline; a read error may underlie this. The gene calls are TRBV6-6 and TRBJ2-3; 14 bases fit TRBD2. Per germline, CDR1 MNHNY and CDR2 SVGAGI (reference sequence). The CDR3 is 17 residues long. For the CDR3, the DNA is TGTGCCAGCAGACCCCGGACTAGCGGGAGGAGAACAGATACGCAATATTTT. Translation: CASRPRTSGRRTDTQYF.

The sample holds many counts of this clonotype. The chain joins TRBV13 to TRBJ2-1, with D unclear. The CDR3 has 11 amino acids. The V and J ends lost 5 bases and 9 bases respectively, with 8 bases between them. Germline V gene data show CDR1 as PRHDT and CDR2 as FYEKMQ (reference sequence). CDR3 amino acids: CASSLLGEQFF. The CDR3 region has the DNA TGTGCCAGCAGCCTGCTGGGTGAGCAGTTCTTC.

With respect to this clonotype: This may be a read error: a much more frequent sequence differs by one nucleotide. The chain carries TRBV5-4 and TRBJ2-7, with 8 positions matching TRBD2. This CDR3 is built from 15 residues. CDR1 SGHNT and CDR2 YYREEE come from the germline V gene (reference sequence). CDR3 bases: TGCGCCAGCAACCCTGGACTAGCCGAAACCCACGAGCAGTACTTC. Translating it yields CASNPGLAETHEQYF.

As concerns this clonotype: This sequence may be a read error, since a much larger clone differs from it by one base. This chain links TRBV7-3 with TRBJ2-2, with TRBD2 matching over 7 bases. The CDR3 loop spans 16 amino acids. Looked up from germline, CDR1 is SGHTA and CDR2 is FQGTGA. The CDR3, as DNA: TGTGCCAGCAGCTTATTTGGGAGGGGTTTCACCGGGAAGCTGTTTTTT. This encodes CASSLFGRGFTGKLFF. Combining the CDR3 with reference TRBV7-3 and TRBJ2-2 gives the whole variable domain GAGVSQTPSNKVTEKGKYVELRCDPISGHTALYWYRQSLGQGPEFLIYFQGTGAADDSGLPNDRFFAVRPEGSVSTLKIQRTERGDSAVYLCASSLFGRGFTGKLFFGEGSRLTVL.

This clonotype was counted a single time. Compared with germline, one end of the junction differs, possibly owing to a read error. This chain uses TRBV11-2 with TRBJ2-2, with D maybe TRBD1 (5 bases). Germline V gene data show CDR1 as SGHAT and CDR2 as FQNNGV. The CDR3 is made up of 17 amino acids. The chain's CDR3 is CASSLALSGADTGELFF. CDR3 bases: TGCGCCAGCAGCTTAGCATTAAGTGGGGCGGACACCGGGGAGCTGTTTTTT.

Comment on this clonotype: Sequence at one end of the junction differs from germline and may be a read error. V is TRBV11-2 and J is TRBJ2-3, with D perhaps TRBD1 (5 bases). The CDR3 runs to 13 residues. Germline V CDR1 and CDR2: SGHAT, FQNNGV. CDR3 sequence reads: CANRYRTADAQYF. In nucleotides, the CDR3 is TGTGCCAACAGGTACAGAACGGCAGATGCGCAGTATTTT.

A note on this clonotype: Likely a read error: the CDR3 ends without its conserved phenylalanine or tryptophan. This rearrangement joins TRBV11-2 to TRBJ2-5; 8 nucleotides align to TRBD2. Germline lookup yields CDR1 SGHAT and CDR2 FQNNGV. CDR3 length: 16 amino acids. CDR3 sequence reads: CVSSQTPGGGKETQYL. The CDR3, as DNA: TGTGTCAGCAGTCAAACACCTGGCGGGGGGAAAGAGACCCAGTACTTA.

The rearrangement links TRBV6-5 to TRBJ2-4, with D uncertain. The CDR3 sequence is 17 residues long. Trimming removed 6 bases from V and 5 bases from J, with 23 bases in between. In germline, CDR1 is MNHEY, CDR2 SVGAGI. The CDR3 here is CASRTRWKSGSQNIQYF. CDR3 DNA sequence: TGTGCCAGCAGAACGCGATGGAAATCAGGAAGTCAAAACATTCAGTACTTC.

Worth noting for this clonotype: Compared with germline, one end of the junction differs, possibly owing to a read error. This chain links TRBV5-1 with TRBJ1-1; TRBD1 agrees at 8 bases. From germline, CDR1 is SGHRS and CDR2 YFSETQ. The CDR3 sequence is 14 residues long. CDR3 coding DNA: TGCGCCAGCAGCTACCAGGACAGGGACAAGGAAGCTTTCTTC. This translates into CASSYQDRDKEAFF.

This clonotype was seen once. The chain employs TRBV6-5 and TRBJ2-1; possible D gene TRBD2, 5 bases. From germline, CDR1 is MNHEY and CDR2 SVGAGI. The CDR3 consists of 15 residues. The germline V and J ends were trimmed by 2 bases and 9 bases, with 17 bases remaining between them. The CDR3 DNA reads as TGTGCCAGCAGTTACGGAGGCAACTTTAACAGTGAGCAGTTCTTC. This codes for CASSYGGNFNSEQFF.